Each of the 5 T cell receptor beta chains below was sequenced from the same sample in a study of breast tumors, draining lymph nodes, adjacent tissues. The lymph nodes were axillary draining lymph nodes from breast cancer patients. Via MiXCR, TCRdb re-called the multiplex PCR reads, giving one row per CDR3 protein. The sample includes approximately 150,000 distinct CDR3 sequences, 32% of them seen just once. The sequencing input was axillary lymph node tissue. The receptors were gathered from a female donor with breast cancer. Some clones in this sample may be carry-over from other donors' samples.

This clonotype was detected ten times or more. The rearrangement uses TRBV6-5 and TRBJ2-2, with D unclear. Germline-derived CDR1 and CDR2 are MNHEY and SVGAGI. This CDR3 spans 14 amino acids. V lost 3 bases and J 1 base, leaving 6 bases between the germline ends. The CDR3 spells CASSYRVNTGELFF. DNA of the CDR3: TGTGCCAGCAGTTATCGAGTGAACACCGGGGAGCTGTTTTTT.

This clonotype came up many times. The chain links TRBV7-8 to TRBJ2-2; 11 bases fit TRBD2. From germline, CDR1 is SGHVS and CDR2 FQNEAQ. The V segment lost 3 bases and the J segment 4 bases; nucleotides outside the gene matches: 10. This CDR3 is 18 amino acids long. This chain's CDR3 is CASSFLAGGPPGTGELFF. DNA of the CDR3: TGTGCCAGCAGCTTCCTAGCGGGGGGACCCCCAGGCACCGGGGAGCTGTTTTTT. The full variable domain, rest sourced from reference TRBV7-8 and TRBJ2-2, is GAGVSQSPRYKVAKRGQDVALRCDPISGHVSLFWYQQALGQGPEFLTYFQNEAQLDKSGLPSDRFFAERPEGSVSTLKIQRTQQEDSAVYLCASSFLAGGPPGTGELFFGEGSRLTVL.

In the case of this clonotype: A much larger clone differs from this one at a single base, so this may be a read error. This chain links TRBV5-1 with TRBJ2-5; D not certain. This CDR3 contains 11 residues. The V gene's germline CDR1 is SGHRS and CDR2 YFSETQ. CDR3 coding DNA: TGCGCCGGCAGCTCAGAAGAGACCCAGTACTTC. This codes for CAGSSEETQYF.

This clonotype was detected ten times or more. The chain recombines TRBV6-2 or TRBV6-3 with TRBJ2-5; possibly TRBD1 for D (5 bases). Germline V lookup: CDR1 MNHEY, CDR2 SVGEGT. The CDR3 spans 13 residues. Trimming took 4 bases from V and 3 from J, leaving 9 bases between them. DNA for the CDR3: TGTGCCAGCAGTTTAGGCAGGGAAGAGACCCAGTACTTC. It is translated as CASSLGREETQYF.

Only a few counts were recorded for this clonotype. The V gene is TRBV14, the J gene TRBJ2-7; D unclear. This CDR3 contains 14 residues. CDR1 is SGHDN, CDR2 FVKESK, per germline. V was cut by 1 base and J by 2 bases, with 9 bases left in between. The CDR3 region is CASSQGPHAYEQYF. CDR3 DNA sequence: TGTGCCAGCAGCCAAGGGCCTCATGCCTACGAGCAGTACTTC.